The rows below give T cell receptor beta chains drawn from one sample of a study of cytomegalovirus exposure and HLA in healthy donors. Some clones are missing from TCRdb's copy, which holds only in-frame ones; the method was immunoSEQ multiplex PCR. Here the sample spans about 110,000 clones, 74% being singletons. The sequenced sample consisted of PBMCs. The receptors derive from a middle-aged woman in good health and CMV-seropositive. CDR3s include the opening cysteine and the closing phenylalanine or tryptophan. A D gene is named only where the DNA matches it firmly. Part of the rows lack a size; the others show once, few, many or a class for expanded clones.

>TRBJ1-1|-|TRBV2|-
CASRPDSTEAFF
TGTGCCAGCAGACCGGACAGCACTGAAGCTTTCTTT
>TRBJ1-4|-|TRBV19|few
CASGTGGGGEKLFF
TGTGCCAGTGGTACAGGTGGAGGAGGAGAAAAACTGTTTTTT
>TRBJ1-1|-|TRBV5-6|-
CASRRVEGTEAFF
TGTGCCAGCAGACGGGTTGAGGGCACTGAAGCTTTCTTT
>TRBJ1-2|-|TRBV6-5|-
CASNKAGSYGYTF
TGTGCCAGCAATAAAGCGGGGAGCTATGGCTACACCTTC
>TRBJ2-2|TRBD2|TRBV4-1|-
CASSLQYSGGAPGELFF
TGCGCCAGCAGCCTGCAATATAGCGGGGGGGCCCCCGGGGAGCTGTTTTTT
>TRBJ1-5|-|TRBV2|-
CASSGGDSRPQHF
TGTGCCAGCAGTGGGGGGGATTCACGGCCCCAGCATTTT
>TRBJ1-5|-|TRBV4-3|-
CASSQETVNQPQHF
TGCGCCAGCAGCCAAGAGACAGTAAATCAGCCCCAGCATTTT
>TRBJ2-3|TRBD1|TRBV5-5|few
CASSSGQGTDTQYF
TGTGCCAGCAGCTCGGGACAGGGAACAGATACGCAGTATTTT
>TRBJ1-1|-|TRBV10-3|-
CAIKGSGTEAFF
TGTGCCATCAAGGGGTCGGGCACTGAAGCTTTCTTT
>TRBJ1-4|TRBD1|TRBV6-1|-
CASTTETGWNEKLFF
TGTGCCAGCACAACAGAGACAGGGTGGAACGAAAAACTGTTTTTT
>TRBJ1-2|TRBD1|TRBV4-2|few
CASSQGERQGYGYTF
TGTGCCAGCAGCCAAGGGGAGAGACAGGGATATGGCTACACCTTC
>TRBJ2-5|TRBD2|TRBV7-9|-
CASSLTSGGPQETQYF
TGTGCCAGCAGCTTGACTAGCGGGGGGCCCCAAGAGACCCAGTACTTC
>TRBJ1-5|-|TRBV21-1|-
CASSRLGRGVRQPQHF
TGTGCCAGCAGCAGATTGGGCAGGGGAGTAAGACAGCCCCAGCATTTT
>TRBJ2-7|TRBD1|TRBV6-5|-
CASRDATGFGEQYF
TGTGCCAGCAGAGACGCGACAGGGTTCGGGGAGCAGTACTTC
>TRBJ1-1|-|TRBV6-1|-
CASSPRGYTEAFF
TGTGCCAGCAGCCCGAGAGGGTACACTGAAGCTTTCTTT
>TRBJ1-1|-|TRBV7-9|-
CASNTPTENTEAFF
TGTGCCAGCAACACGCCGACAGAGAACACTGAAGCTTTCTTT
>TRBJ2-5|-|TRBV2|-
CASSEAVHSQETQYF
TGTGCCAGCAGTGAAGCAGTACATTCCCAAGAGACCCAGTACTTC
>TRBJ2-2|-|TRBV4-1|once
CASSQAGVFTGELFF
TGCGCCAGCAGCCAAGCGGGGGTTTTCACCGGGGAGCTGTTTTTT
>TRBJ2-5|TRBD2|TRBV11-2|-
CASSLVLGGETQYF
TGTGCCAGCAGCTTAGTTTTGGGGGGGGAGACCCAGTACTTC
>TRBJ1-3|-|TRBV4-1|-
CASSLRDGGNTIYF
TGCGCCAGCAGCCTCCGGGATGGTGGAAACACCATATATTTT
>TRBJ1-2|TRBD1|TRBV18|few
CASSPDRGLGDYGYTF
TGTGCCAGCTCACCAGACAGGGGGCTGGGGGACTATGGCTACACCTTC
>TRBJ2-7|-|TRBV18|-
CASSPGLGEDEQYF
TGTGCCAGCTCACCAGGACTGGGGGAGGACGAGCAGTACTTC
>TRBJ1-4|-|TRBV25-1|-
CASSDLTKEYEKLFF
TGTGCCAGCAGTGACCTTACTAAGGAATATGAAAAACTGTTTTTT
>TRBJ2-1|-|TRBV6-1|-
CASSEGGGFPYNEQFF
TGTGCCAGCAGTGAAGGAGGGGGATTTCCTTACAATGAGCAGTTCTTC
>TRBJ1-2|-|TRBV4-1|-
CASSQGVNYGYTF
TGCGCCAGCAGCCAGGGCGTCAACTATGGCTACACCTTC
>TRBJ1-5|TRBD1|TRBV10-2|-
CASSGTGHQPQHF
TGCGCCAGCTCCGGGACAGGACATCAGCCCCAGCATTTT
>TRBJ2-1|TRBD2|TRBV9|-
CASSPTGTSNNEQFF
TGTGCCAGCAGCCCCACCGGGACTAGTAACAATGAGCAGTTCTTC
>TRBJ2-5|-|TRBV5-6|few
CASSRQSGRGETQYF
TGTGCCAGCAGTCGACAGAGCGGTCGGGGGGAGACCCAGTACTTC
>TRBJ2-3|-|TRBV11-2|once
CASSQSTDTQYF
TGTGCCAGCAGCCAGTCCACAGATACGCAGTATTTT